These T cell receptor beta chains were read from a single sample in a study of blood T cell repertoires in COVID-19. Assay: immunoSEQ multiplex PCR; the TCRdb copy retains only in-frame clones and omits some. The sample has about 300,000 clones, 83% seen once. Input material: peripheral blood. Receptor source: a woman between 45 and 60 years old with acute or convalescent COVID-19. The CDR3 runs from the conserved cysteine through the conserved F or W. The D gene is left open where the match is weak. A clone size is listed for some rows: how often the clone was seen (once, few, many), or a class if it is expanded.

D gene,V gene,clone size,J gene,CDR3 length,CDR3 DNA,CDR3 protein
TRBD2,TRBV9,.,TRBJ2-1,16,TGTGCCAGCAGCGTGGGGACTAGCGACTCCTACAATGAGCAGTTCTTC,CASSVGTSDSYNEQFF
TRBD1,TRBV4-1,.,TRBJ2-6,17,TGCGCCAGCAGCCAAGGGACAGGAGGCGCTGGGGCCAACGTCCTGACTTTC,CASSQGTGGAGANVLTF
.,TRBV4-2,.,TRBJ1-2,16,TGTGCCAGCAGCCAAGATAGAGCACAGGGTGGGTATGGCTACACCTTC,CASSQDRAQGGYGYTF
.,TRBV7-9,few,TRBJ1-5,12,TGTGCCAGCAGCTCAGGGGAACAGCCCCAGCATTTT,CASSSGEQPQHF
TRBD2,TRBV27,few,TRBJ2-2,17,TGTGCCAGCAGTCCGACTAGCGGGGGGCCGAACACCGGGGAGCTGTTTTTT,CASSPTSGGPNTGELFF
TRBD1,TRBV30,.,TRBJ1-2,13,TGTGCCTGGGGGACAGCCGCTAACTATGGCTACACCTTC,CAWGTAANYGYTF
TRBD1,TRBV27,.,TRBJ1-5,16,TGTGCCAGCAGTTTAGGGTGGGGACAGGACAATCAGCCCCAGCATTTT,CASSLGWGQDNQPQHF
.,TRBV13,once,TRBJ2-5,15,TGTGCCAGCAGCATGGAGGGCGGTGGTCGGGAGACCCAGTACTTC,CASSMEGGGRETQYF
.,TRBV5-6,.,TRBJ1-1,14,TGTGCCAGCAGCTTGGCTCAGGGTAGAACTGAAGCTTTCTTT,CASSLAQGRTEAFF
TRBD1,TRBV6-5,once,TRBJ1-2,13,TGTGCCAGCAGGGACAGGGATAACTATGGCTACACCTTC,CASRDRDNYGYTF
.,TRBV12-5,.,TRBJ2-5,14,TGTGCTAGTGGTCCCGGGACTCTAGGTGAGACCCAGTACTTC,CASGPGTLGETQYF
TRBD2,TRBV6-2/TRBV6-3,.,TRBJ2-1,15,TGTGCCAGCAGTAAGGGGACTAGCGGGAACAATGAGCAGTTCTTC,CASSKGTSGNNEQFF
TRBD1,TRBV30,once,TRBJ1-2,14,TGTGCCTGTTCTTCCCGGGACAGGGGCTATGGCTACACCTTC,CACSSRDRGYGYTF
.,TRBV27,.,TRBJ2-3,14,TGTGCCTCTCAGACCATATCCGGTAGCGATACGCAGTATTTT,CASQTISGSDTQYF
.,TRBV30,.,TRBJ1-1,14,TGTGCCTGGAGGCGGCCGAGAGGCGACACTGAAGCTTTCTTT,CAWRRPRGDTEAFF
TRBD1,TRBV7-2,.,TRBJ1-5,17,TGTGCCAGCAGCTTAACAGGGGAAAGGGTTAGCAATCAGCCCCAGCATTTT,CASSLTGERVSNQPQHF
.,TRBV18,once,TRBJ2-1,15,TGTGCCAGCTCAGCAGCCTTAGCGGATAACAATGAGCAGTTCTTC,CASSAALADNNEQFF
TRBD1,TRBV4-3,once,TRBJ2-1,16,TGCGCCAGCAGCCATGCTGACAGGGGCGGCTACAATGAGCAGTTCTTC,CASSHADRGGYNEQFF
.,TRBV5-1,.,TRBJ2-2,16,TGCGCCAGCAGCTTGGATCCAGGGACGAACACCGGGGAGCTGTTTTTT,CASSLDPGTNTGELFF
TRBD2,TRBV4-1,.,TRBJ2-7,19,TGCGCCAGCAGCCATCCGGGACTAGCGGGAGGCCCGAGCTCCTACGAGCAGTACTTC,CASSHPGLAGGPSSYEQYF
TRBD1,TRBV19,.,TRBJ1-6,14,TGTGCCAGTAGCTTGACAGGGGTAAATTCACCCCTCCACTTT,CASSLTGVNSPLHF
.,TRBV7-2,.,TRBJ2-7,13,TGTGCCAGCAGCTTATTGGCAGGCTACGAGCAGTACTTC,CASSLLAGYEQYF
.,TRBV6-2/TRBV6-3,.,TRBJ2-7,11,TGTGCCAGCAGTTTCACCTACGAGCAGTACTTC,CASSFTYEQYF
TRBD2,TRBV19,.,TRBJ2-7,17,TGTGCCAGTACCCCTGGGTCTAGCGGGAGGGCGGTTTACGAGCAGTACTTC,CASTPGSSGRAVYEQYF
.,TRBV5-4,.,TRBJ2-6,15,TGTGCCAGCAGCTCGCCGGGGACTGGGGCCAACGTCCTGACTTTC,CASSSPGTGANVLTF
TRBD1,TRBV4-3,.,TRBJ2-7,17,TGCGCCAGCAGCCAAGATTCCGCAGGACAGGGGGCCTACGAGCAGTACTTC,CASSQDSAGQGAYEQYF
.,TRBV10-1,.,TRBJ1-6,13,TGCGCCAGCAAGCAGGGATTGGATTCACCCCTCCACTTT,CASKQGLDSPLHF
.,TRBV14,.,TRBJ1-3,18,TGTGCCAGCAGCCAAGGTCGCGGAGGGGTCCTCTCTGGAAACACCATATATTTT,CASSQGRGGVLSGNTIYF
.,TRBV12-5,.,TRBJ2-5,15,TGTGCTAGTGGCCTGGGGGTGGAGGGTGATGAGACCCAGTACTTC,CASGLGVEGDETQYF
TRBD1,TRBV5-1,.,TRBJ2-7,16,TGCGCCAGCAGCAGGACCGGGACAGGGGTAAGCGACGAGCAGTACTTC,CASSRTGTGVSDEQYF
.,TRBV11-2,.,TRBJ1-2,13,TGTGCCAGCAGCTTAGTAGGAGGGAATGGCTACACCTTC,CASSLVGGNGYTF
.,TRBV9,many,TRBJ1-2,13,TGTGCCAGCAGCGTAGATAGGGGCTCTGGCTACACCTTC,CASSVDRGSGYTF
TRBD2,TRBV5-1,.,TRBJ2-1,16,TGCGCCAGCAGCTTGGGACTAGCGGGAGCCTACAATGAGCAGTTCTTC,CASSLGLAGAYNEQFF
TRBD2,TRBV10-3,.,TRBJ2-5,15,TGTGCCATCAGTGAACCTAGCGGGAGGTACGGGACCCAGTACTTC,CAISEPSGRYGTQYF
TRBD1,TRBV10-3,.,TRBJ1-3,16,TGTGCCATCAGAAGGACAGGGGCGAGCTCTGGAAACACCATATATTTT,CAIRRTGASSGNTIYF
.,TRBV10-3,.,TRBJ1-1,12,TGTGCCATCAGTGAGTCGCGGCTAGTAGCTTTCTTT,CAISESRLVAFF
.,TRBV5-8,.,TRBJ2-3,11,TGTGCCAGCAGCTTGAGTAGTACGCAGTATTTT,CASSLSSTQYF
TRBD1,TRBV28,once,TRBJ2-3,15,TGTGCCAGCGGAGGTGGGACAGGGGCAAAAGATACGCAGTATTTT,CASGGGTGAKDTQYF
TRBD1,TRBV27,.,TRBJ1-6,16,TGTGCCAGCAGTCCGAGGGACAGCTCCTATAATTCACCCCTCCACTTT,CASSPRDSSYNSPLHF
.,TRBV19,.,TRBJ2-1,12,TGTGCCAGTAGTCGGGGCTACAATGAGCAGTTCTTC,CASSRGYNEQFF